These 21 T cell receptor beta chains originate from one sample sequenced in a study of cytomegalovirus exposure and HLA in healthy donors. A multiplex PCR was run with 60 Vbeta primers and 13 Jbeta primers. Sequenced by immunoSEQ multiplex PCR; TCRdb stores in-frame clones only, minus some. The sample table sets out 140,000 to 150,000 clones. The sample was PBMCs. These receptors all come from a male donor in good health and CMV-seronegative.

J is TRBJ1-2 and V is TRBV29-1; 7 nucleotides match TRBD1. The CDR3 sequence is 13 residues long. CDR1 is SQVTM and CDR2 is ANQGSEA in the germline V gene. J gave up 8 bases and V 4 bases, and 10 bases lay outside the gene matches. Here the CDR3 reads CSVAPTGLIGYTF. The CDR3 DNA sequence: TGCAGCGTTGCTCCGACAGGGTTAATAGGCTACACCTTC.

V gene TRBV4-3 combines with J gene TRBJ2-7; tentatively, D is TRBD2 (5 bases). The V end was cut by 0 bases, the J end by 4 bases, with 10 bases between. Per germline, CDR1 LGHNA and CDR2 YSLEER. This CDR3 spans 14 amino acids. CDR3 protein: CASSQEGRGYEQYF. The CDR3 DNA follows: TGCGCCAGCAGCCAAGAGGGCCGGGGATACGAGCAGTACTTC.

The gene calls are TRBV6-1 and TRBJ2-3, with D perhaps matching TRBD2 (6 bases). V gave up 5 bases and J gave up 4 bases, with 16 bases separating them. The CDR3 has 15 residues. The germline V gene encodes CDR1 MNHNS and CDR2 SASEGT. CDR3 sequence reads: CASSSGTRVSDTQYF. DNA for the CDR3: TGTGCCAGCAGTTCCGGGACTCGGGTATCAGATACGCAGTATTTT.

The rearrangement links TRBV6-1 to TRBJ1-3; 8 nucleotides agree with TRBD1. Trimming took 3 bases from V and 4 from J; bases not matched to a gene: 8. CDR1 MNHNS and CDR2 SASEGT come from the germline V gene. This CDR3 region has 16 residues. CDR3 sequence (DNA): TGTGCCAGCAGTGAGGGCAGGGGGCGCGCGGGAAACACCATATATTTT. It yields the protein CASSEGRGRAGNTIYF.

The chain couples TRBV25-1 to TRBJ2-7; TRBD1 matches 8 bases. Trimming at V came to 6 bases and at J to 4 bases, leaving 8 bases not matched to a gene. The CDR3 is made up of 14 amino acids. Germline V gene data show CDR1 as MGHDK and CDR2 as SYGVNS. The CDR3 region has the DNA TGTGCCAGCAGCGCACTGGACAGGGCATACGAGCAGTACTTC. Its protein is CASSALDRAYEQYF.

The CDR3 sequence: CASSLGRGETYEQYF. The CDR3 DNA reads TGTGCCAGCAGCTTGGGGCGGGGGGAAACCTACGAGCAGTACTTC. The chain joins TRBV7-8 to TRBJ2-7, with 8 bases matching TRBD2. Germline V CDR1 and CDR2: SGHVS, FQNEAQ. V lost 3 bases to trimming and J lost 2 bases; unmatched junction nucleotides: 6. The CDR3 consists of 15 residues.

CDR3 protein: CATSRGLILLGQSYEQYF. CDR3 nucleotide sequence: TGTGCCACCAGCAGAGGGTTGATTCTCCTGGGACAGTCCTACGAGCAGTACTTC. The chain is built from TRBV15 and TRBJ2-7; 7 bases align to TRBD1. Germline CDR1 LNHNV, CDR2 YYDKDF (reference sequence). The CDR3 is made up of 18 amino acids. V dropped 1 base and J dropped 1; count of bases not matched to a gene: 13.

The chain couples TRBV4-1 to TRBJ1-1; D is possibly TRBD1 (6 bases). The CDR3 runs to 15 residues. V lost 2 bases and J lost 0, with 10 bases in between. Germline V gene lookup returns CDR1 MGHRA and CDR2 YSYEKL. CDR3 region: CASSQQDRMNTEAFF. In nucleotides, the CDR3 is TGCGCCAGCAGCCAACAGGACAGAATGAACACTGAAGCTTTCTTT.

V usage is TRBV30 and J usage is TRBJ2-1; 11 nucleotides line up with TRBD2. CDR1 GTSNPN and CDR2 SVGIG come from the germline V gene (reference sequence). The CDR3 has 16 amino acids. V was clipped by 0 bases and J by 4 bases; unmatched bases: 5. The CDR3 loop is CAWSVLAGGRYNEQFF. CDR3 sequence (DNA): TGTGCCTGGAGTGTTCTAGCGGGAGGACGATACAATGAGCAGTTCTTC.

This sequence joins TRBV5-6 and TRBJ1-2; 12 nucleotides match TRBD1. The V gene end was trimmed by 2 bases and the J gene end by 7 bases; junction bases not matched to a gene: 6. The CDR3 covers 15 residues. Germline lookup yields CDR1 SGHDT and CDR2 YYEEEE. CDR3 region: CASSLRDRGLGGYTF. For the CDR3, the DNA is TGTGCCAGCAGCTTAAGGGACAGGGGGCTGGGTGGCTACACCTTC.

V gene TRBV10-3 combines with J gene TRBJ1-4; tentatively, D is TRBD1 (5 bases). Trimming shortened V by 4 bases and J by 6 bases, and 12 bases separated the two germline ends. This CDR3 spans 14 amino acids. From germline, CDR1 is ENHRY and CDR2 SYGVKD. The CDR3 spells CAISARDLDEKLFF. Written as DNA, the CDR3 is TGTGCCATCAGTGCCAGGGACTTGGATGAAAAACTGTTTTTT.

The chain uses TRBV20-1 and TRBJ2-3; D ambiguous. This CDR3 spans 10 amino acids. V was cut by 3 bases and J by 6 bases, with 4 bases left in between. Germline V CDR1 and CDR2: DFQATT, SNEGSKA (reference sequence). The CDR3 here is CSASGDTQYF. CDR3 coding DNA: TGCAGTGCTAGCGGGGATACGCAGTATTTT.

V and J are TRBV5-1 and TRBJ1-1; D is ambiguous. V shed 4 bases and J shed 0 bases, with 7 bases lying between them. The CDR3 covers 13 residues. Germline CDR1 SGHRS, CDR2 YFSETQ. CDR3 in amino acids: CASSSIVNTEAFF. The CDR3 bases are TGCGCCAGCAGCAGTATAGTGAACACTGAAGCTTTCTTT.

Turning to this clone: Other DNA sequences in this sample translate to the same CDR3. The DNA of the CDR3 is TGTGCCTGGAGCAGGGGGTTGAACACTGAAGCTTTCTTT. It yields the protein CAWSRGLNTEAFF. This chain uses TRBV30 with TRBJ1-1; 7 nucleotides agree with TRBD1. CDR1 is GTSNPN, CDR2 SVGIG, per germline (reference sequence). This CDR3 spans 13 amino acids. The V gene end was trimmed by 3 bases and the J gene end by 0 bases; junction bases not matched to a gene: 1.

The gene calls are TRBV9 and TRBJ1-6; no clear D gene. V lost 5 bases, J lost 15 bases, and 21 bases lay in between. CDR1 and CDR2 from the germline V gene are SGDLS and YYNGEE. This CDR3 comprises 14 residues. The CDR3 coding sequence is TGTGCCAGCAGTGCCGAACCGCAGGCTTCAGTCCTCCACTTT. It specifies CASSAEPQASVLHF.

This rearrangement joins TRBV15 to TRBJ1-1, with D unresolved. Deletions cut 5 bases from V and 1 base from J, with 11 bases between. Germline values: CDR1 LNHNV, CDR2 YYDKDF (reference sequence). The CDR3 is 14 amino acids. CDR3 loop: CATSGDFRNTEAFF. In DNA, the CDR3 is TGTGCCACCAGCGGCGACTTTAGGAACACTGAAGCTTTCTTT.

V usage is TRBV15 and J usage is TRBJ2-5; a weak D match, TRBD2 (5 bases). This CDR3 region has 13 residues. Looked up from germline, CDR1 is LNHNV and CDR2 is YYDKDF (reference sequence). Trimming cost V 6 bases and J 2 bases, with 10 bases left between them. Here the CDR3 DNA reads TGTGCCACCAGATCTAGCTATCAAGAGACCCAGTACTTC. Translating gives CATRSSYQETQYF.

The gene calls are TRBV5-1 and TRBJ1-1, with 9 bases fitting TRBD1. CDR3 size: 21 residues. The trim removed 6 bases at V and 2 bases at J, leaving 26 bases unmatched. CDR1 SGHRS and CDR2 YFSETQ come from the germline V gene. CDR3 amino acids: CASTRSTGTIVGTGINTEAFF. DNA for the CDR3: TGCGCCAGCACCCGAAGTACCGGGACGATTGTGGGGACAGGGATCAACACTGAAGCTTTCTTT.

The chain couples TRBV2 to TRBJ2-7, with D possibly TRBD1 on 5 matching bases. The CDR3 totals 15 residues. In germline, CDR1 is SNHLY, CDR2 FYNNEI. Trimming shortened V by 6 bases and J by 1 base, and 16 bases separated the two germline ends. CDR3 amino acids: CASRARGAGSYEQYF. The CDR3 region has the DNA TGTGCCAGCAGAGCTAGGGGCGCCGGTTCCTACGAGCAGTACTTC.

The chain uses TRBV4-2 and TRBJ2-7, with D possibly being TRBD1 (6 bases). Germline V gene lookup returns CDR1 LGHNA and CDR2 YNFKEQ. The ends were cut back, 1 base at V and 4 bases at J, with 11 bases in the middle. The CDR3 consists of 14 residues. The chain's CDR3 is CASSQVGQGYEQYF. CDR3 nucleotide sequence: TGTGCCAGCAGCCAAGTCGGTCAGGGGTACGAGCAGTACTTC.

J is TRBJ1-2 and V is TRBV7-9; no clear D gene. The CDR3 is made up of 12 amino acids. The germline CDR1 and CDR2 sequences are SEHNR and FQNEAQ (reference sequence). V shed 2 bases and J shed 5 bases, with 6 bases lying between them. In DNA form, the CDR3 reads TGTGCCAGCAGCTTACCAGGATATGGCTACACCTTC. Residues: CASSLPGYGYTF.